These T cell receptor beta chains were read from a single sample in a study of blood T cell repertoires in COVID-19. Clones were sequenced by immunoSEQ multiplex PCR, and TCRdb holds only the in-frame ones, with some missing. The sample consists of a few hundred thousand clones, approximately 90% of them appearing once. The sequencing input was peripheral blood. The receptors originated from a woman between 50 and 59 years old with COVID-19, enrolled during active disease. Both conserved end residues are part of each CDR3. Fields, in order: clone size, V gene, CDR3 protein. Size is omitted from some rows. Given values are once, few, many or a class for expanded clones.

abundance: .
v_gene: TRBV4-2
CDR3aa: CASSQSQGETQYF

abundance: .
v_gene: TRBV6-5
CDR3aa: CASQEGNSPLHF

abundance: .
v_gene: TRBV6-5
CDR3aa: CASRSGQRHEKLFF

abundance: once
v_gene: TRBV30
CDR3aa: CAWSGTEGEGQPQHF

abundance: once
v_gene: TRBV2
CDR3aa: CASSQDGNNQPQHF

abundance: .
v_gene: TRBV20-1
CDR3aa: CSARARGYTF

abundance: .
v_gene: TRBV10-2
CDR3aa: CASSDSRMNTEAFF

abundance: .
v_gene: TRBV7-2
CDR3aa: CASSLKGQGFGYTF

abundance: few
v_gene: TRBV30
CDR3aa: CAWEYRGFTGELFF

abundance: many
v_gene: TRBV5-1
CDR3aa: CASGQGKSEQFF

abundance: .
v_gene: TRBV9
CDR3aa: CASSALGTAHNEQFF

abundance: few
v_gene: TRBV2
CDR3aa: CASRLRWTGSNRAKNIQYF

abundance: .
v_gene: TRBV10-3
CDR3aa: CAISESRQGGLYNEQFF

abundance: .
v_gene: TRBV19
CDR3aa: CASSPGAVVGRRAFF

abundance: .
v_gene: TRBV7-9
CDR3aa: CASSLLKRDSWNTEAFF

abundance: .
v_gene: TRBV19
CDR3aa: CASRQGTYNEQFF

abundance: .
v_gene: TRBV3-1/TRBV3-2
CDR3aa: CASSLGATHTDTQYF

abundance: .
v_gene: TRBV28
CDR3aa: CASSLSRGQYF

abundance: few
v_gene: TRBV3-1/TRBV3-2
CDR3aa: CASSPLDRGPEAFF

abundance: once
v_gene: TRBV6-5
CDR3aa: CASSFRGQTEAFF

abundance: .
v_gene: TRBV6-5
CDR3aa: CASRSLTGTDYEQYF

abundance: .
v_gene: TRBV19
CDR3aa: CASSNSISGGQETQYF

abundance: .
v_gene: TRBV3-1/TRBV3-2
CDR3aa: CASSQDTGRYGYTF

abundance: few
v_gene: TRBV6-5
CDR3aa: CASNPTGGNQPQHF

abundance: .
v_gene: TRBV18
CDR3aa: CASCQQETQYF

abundance: .
v_gene: TRBV12-2
CDR3aa: CASRFRAHALSNYGYTF

abundance: once
v_gene: TRBV5-1
CDR3aa: CASSLSPGGTSNTGELFF

abundance: .
v_gene: TRBV28
CDR3aa: CASSSRANTEAFF

abundance: .
v_gene: TRBV30
CDR3aa: CAWSKDNYEQYF

abundance: .
v_gene: TRBV7-2
CDR3aa: CASRLEGQGPDTQYF

abundance: .
v_gene: TRBV7-2
CDR3aa: CASSLYTEAFF

abundance: .
v_gene: TRBV28
CDR3aa: CASSLKAASYEQYF

abundance: .
v_gene: TRBV6-6
CDR3aa: CASSLMGAGAYEQYF

abundance: .
v_gene: TRBV3-1/TRBV3-2
CDR3aa: CASSQGTPNSPLHF

abundance: once
v_gene: TRBV9
CDR3aa: CASSGGQYTEAFF

abundance: .
v_gene: TRBV3-1/TRBV3-2
CDR3aa: CASSLGTLGHEQYF

abundance: .
v_gene: TRBV5-6
CDR3aa: CASTYLWGGREANTGELFF

abundance: .
v_gene: TRBV7-2
CDR3aa: CASSFRDNEQFF

abundance: once
v_gene: TRBV5-1
CDR3aa: CASSWGGGNTEAFF

abundance: .
v_gene: TRBV29-1
CDR3aa: CSVDEGVTEAFF

abundance: .
v_gene: TRBV6-5
CDR3aa: CASSYHRSSTNEKLFF